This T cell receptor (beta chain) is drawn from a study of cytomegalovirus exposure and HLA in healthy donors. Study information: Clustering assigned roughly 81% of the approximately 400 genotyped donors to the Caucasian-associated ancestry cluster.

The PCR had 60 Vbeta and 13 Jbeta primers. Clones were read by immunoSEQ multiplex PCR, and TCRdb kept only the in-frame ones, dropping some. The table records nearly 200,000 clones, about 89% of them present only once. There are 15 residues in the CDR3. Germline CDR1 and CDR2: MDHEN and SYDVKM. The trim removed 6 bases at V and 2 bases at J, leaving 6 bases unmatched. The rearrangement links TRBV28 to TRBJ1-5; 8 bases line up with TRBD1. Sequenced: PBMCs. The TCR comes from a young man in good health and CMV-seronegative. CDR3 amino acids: CASSLDRVGNQPQHF. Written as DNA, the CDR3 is TGTGCCAGCAGCCTGGACAGGGTCGGCAATCAGCCCCAGCATTTT.